This T cell receptor beta chain was observed in a study of T cell repertoires in cytomegalovirus infection. Study details: Public TCR beta signatures marked donors with CMV infection and the matching HLA. Broader study findings: HLA-C-restricted TCR beta clonotypes specific for CMV led the ex vivo response. The cumulative frequency of public TCR beta families identified carriers of CMV plus the relevant HLA.

This clonotype was seen more than once but under ten times. The antigen remains undetermined. TCRdb re-derived calls from the reads in MiXCR, one entry per CDR3 protein. The data hold hundreds of thousands of distinct CDR3 sequences, with 20% to 25% observed a single time. The source of this sequence is a human donor in good health (CMV status not recorded). Some clones in this sample may be carry-over from other donors' samples. The specimen was CD8+ T cells from PBMCs.

CDR3 in amino acids: CASKGTTNEKLFF. In nucleotides, the CDR3 is TGTGCCAGCAAGGGGACAACTAATGAAAAACTGTTTTTT. The chain is built from TRBV6-2 or TRBV6-3 and TRBJ1-4; a weak D match, TRBD1 (5 bases). The CDR3 has 13 residues. Germline CDR1 MNHEY, CDR2 SVGEGT. V lost 7 bases to trimming and J lost 0 bases, with 6 bases between them.